This TCR beta chain originates from a study of cytomegalovirus exposure and HLA in healthy donors. CDR3 length: 14 residues. Germline CDR1 and CDR2: SGHRS and YFSETQ. V trimming: 3 bases; J trimming: 2 bases; junction bases outside the gene matches: 4. The PCR used 60 Vbeta and 13 Jbeta primers. Sequenced by immunoSEQ multiplex PCR; TCRdb stores in-frame clones only, minus some. This repertoire shows some 170,000 clones, 70% to 85% found once; its top ten account for 2% to 2.5%. This sequence joins TRBV5-1 and TRBJ2-7; 8 bases are a match to TRBD1. Sequencing used PBMCs. The TCR originated in a man aged 35 to 55 in good health and CMV-seronegative. CDR3 sequence: CASSSQGGPYEQYF. CDR3 sequence (DNA): TGCGCCAGCAGCTCACAGGGGGGTCCCTACGAGCAGTACTTC.